This TCR beta chain was obtained from a study of blood T cell repertoires in COVID-19. Study background: Acute-phase and convalescent COVID-19 samples originated in the United States, Italy and Spain. The analysed material was cDNA or gDNA that came from T cells, B-cell-depleted T cells, or PBMCs.

Original analysis: Reference gene primers were amplified, and this amplification served to estimate nucleated cell counts. Produced via immunoSEQ multiplex PCR; TCRdb's table is partial and in-frame only. V and J calls and clone size are those listed in that table; D and trimming were worked out from the DNA. Here the sample spans approximately 6,600 clones, over 75% being singletons. From germline, CDR1 is SGHRS and CDR2 YFSETQ. The CDR3 runs to 16 residues. The V segment lost 4 bases and the J segment 1 base; nucleotides outside the gene matches: 8. This sequence joins TRBV5-1 and TRBJ2-3, with 8 bases that match TRBD2. The origin of this receptor is a man at least 80 years old with active COVID-19. Sequencing input: peripheral blood. CDR3 coding DNA: TGCGCCAGCAGCACGGGACTAGTGGGAGGCACAGATACGCAGTATTTT. It is translated as CASSTGLVGGTDTQYF.